Shown below are 25 T cell receptor beta chains from a single sample sequenced in a study of early T cells in non-severe SARS-CoV-2 infection. TCRdb re-derived calls from the 5' RACE reads in MiXCR, one entry per CDR3 protein. The data contain tens of thousands of distinct CDR3 sequences, approximately 9% of them singletons. The source material was whole blood, sampled at baseline. These receptors were collected from an adult who was a healthcare worker with PCR-confirmed SARS-CoV-2 infection or an uninfected control (not recorded which).

This clonotype has ten or more counts. This chain links TRBV7-8 with TRBJ1-3; 7 bases line up with TRBD1. J gave up 2 bases and V 3 bases, and 7 bases lay outside the gene matches. The CDR3 has 16 amino acids. CDR1 and CDR2 (germline): SGHVS, FQNEAQ. The CDR3 region is CASSLMTGSTGNTIYF. CDR3 DNA: TGTGCCAGCAGCTTGATGACAGGGTCGACTGGAAACACCATATATTTT.

The table lists this clonotype with many counts. This chain links TRBV20-1 with TRBJ2-5; TRBD1 matches at 9 bases. The CDR3 length is 13 residues. Germline CDR1 DFQATT, CDR2 SNEGSKA (reference sequence). V lost 6 bases and J lost 5; bases outside the gene matches: 7. CDR3 nucleotide sequence: TGCAGTGCGCCCCCCGGGACAGGGGAGACCCAGTACTTC. Translated, it gives CSAPPGTGETQYF.

This clonotype was counted many times. The chain has TRBV24-1 and TRBJ1-1; TRBD1 aligns across 7 bases. This CDR3 is 16 amino acids long. V was clipped by 0 bases and J by 0 bases; unmatched bases: 3. Per the germline V gene, CDR1 is KGHDR and CDR2 is SFDVKD. The CDR3 reads CATSDLGTALNTEAFF. CDR3 bases: TGTGCCACCAGTGATTTGGGGACAGCACTGAACACTGAAGCTTTCTTT.

V gene TRBV11-3 combines with J gene TRBJ2-1, with unresolved D. This CDR3 spans 16 amino acids. Germline V gene sequence: CDR1 SGHNT, CDR2 YENEEA. Deletions cut 5 bases from V and 4 bases from J, with 18 bases between. CDR3: CASSGPSDNHYNEQFF. CDR3 in DNA: TGTGCCAGCAGCGGACCATCAGATAACCATTACAATGAGCAGTTCTTC.

This clonotype appeared a few times. The J gene is TRBJ2-2, the V gene TRBV5-1, with D hard to call. This CDR3 spans 15 amino acids. CDR1 is SGHRS and CDR2 is YFSETQ in the germline V gene. V was clipped by 0 bases and J by 3 bases, with 9 bases between them. As DNA, the CDR3 is TGCGCCAGCAGCTTGGATTCAGAGTACACCGGGGAGCTGTTTTTT. Translating gives CASSLDSEYTGELFF.

The V and J genes are TRBV3-1 and TRBJ1-4; 8 bases agree with TRBD1. Trimming removed 3 bases from V and 10 bases from J; junction bases left unmatched: 13. CDR1 is LGHDT and CDR2 is YNNKEL in the germline V gene (reference sequence). CDR3 length equals 16 residues. This chain's CDR3 is CASSHTAGGKLGKLFF. CDR3 DNA sequence: TGTGCCAGCAGCCACACCGCAGGGGGCAAATTGGGAAAACTGTTTTTT.

The chain is built from TRBV7-2 and TRBJ1-3; D call uncertain. CDR1 and CDR2 from the germline V gene are SGHTA and FQGNSA. Trimming took off 0 bases at V and 1 base at J, with 10 bases between the two ends. The CDR3 spans 16 residues. CDR3 sequence: CASSLAGILSGNTIYF. In DNA form, the CDR3 reads TGTGCCAGCAGCTTAGCGGGGATACTATCTGGAAACACCATATATTTT.

This clonotype was seen many times. The rearrangement links TRBV29-1 to TRBJ1-4; D not resolved. From germline, CDR1 is SQVTM and CDR2 ANQGSEA. This CDR3 comprises 14 residues. With 4 bases removed from V and 8 bases from J, the gap between germline ends came to 17 bases. The CDR3 region has the DNA TGCAGCGTTGTCGATATGGTTGGGGTAGAAAAACTGTTTTTT. This sequence encodes CSVVDMVGVEKLFF.

The sample holds a few counts of this clonotype. The chain couples TRBV11-2 to TRBJ2-1; 11 positions match TRBD2. The ends lost 4 bases at V and 4 bases at J; junction bases unmatched: 6. There are 16 residues in the CDR3. Germline V lookup: CDR1 SGHAT, CDR2 FQNNGV. The DNA for the CDR3 is TGTGCCAGCAGCTCGCCGGGACTAGCGGTATACAATGAGCAGTTCTTC. This gives the protein CASSSPGLAVYNEQFF.

This chain connects TRBV5-1 to TRBJ2-5, with D tentatively TRBD2 (5 bases). The germline CDR1 and CDR2 sequences are SGHRS and YFSETQ. Between the trimmed V and J ends, which lost 6 bases and 1 base, there was a span of 16 bases. The CDR3 is 15 residues long. CDR3 sequence reads: CASTLLPGIQETQYF. The CDR3, as DNA: TGCGCCAGCACCCTCCTTCCGGGGATCCAAGAGACCCAGTACTTC.

The rearrangement joins TRBV5-4 to TRBJ2-3, with D perhaps TRBD2 (6 bases). This CDR3 spans 16 amino acids. Germline CDR1 SGHNT, CDR2 YYREEE (reference sequence). The ends were cut back, 0 bases at V and 2 bases at J, with 13 bases in the middle. The CDR3 loop is CASSLGSSGYTDTQYF. CDR3 coding DNA: TGTGCCAGCAGCTTGGGAAGTAGCGGTTACACAGATACGCAGTATTTT.

At least ten counts were recorded for this clonotype. This chain joins TRBV24-1 and TRBJ2-2; tentatively, D is TRBD2 (5 bases). This CDR3 is built from 16 residues. V dropped 6 bases and J dropped 3 bases, with 16 bases sitting between them. Germline lookup yields CDR1 KGHDR and CDR2 SFDVKD. CDR3 in amino acids: CATSSQDGRDTGELFF. CDR3 in DNA: TGTGCCACCAGTTCGCAAGACGGGCGGGACACCGGGGAGCTGTTTTTT.

This clonotype has just a few counts. The CDR3, as DNA: TGTGCCAGCAGTTACTCCGGAGGTAGCACAGATACGCAGTATTTT. Amino acids: CASSYSGGSTDTQYF. J is TRBJ2-3 and V is TRBV6-5; D perhaps matches TRBD2 (5 bases). The CDR3 is 15 amino acids. The V end lost 0 bases, the J end lost 0 bases, and 7 bases lay between the germline ends. Germline values: CDR1 MNHEY, CDR2 SVGAGI.

This clonotype has a handful of counts. The chain employs TRBV19 and TRBJ2-1; TRBD2 aligns across 9 bases. This CDR3 is 17 amino acids long. The germline V gene encodes CDR1 LNHDA and CDR2 SQIVND (reference sequence). V lost 1 base to trimming and J lost 8 bases; unmatched junction nucleotides: 12. The chain's CDR3 is CASSIVAGGPVRDEQFF. CDR3 nucleotide sequence: TGTGCCAGTAGTATAGTCGCGGGAGGGCCGGTCCGGGATGAGCAGTTCTTC.

This clonotype was picked up a small number of times. The CDR3 nucleotides read TGTGCCAGCAGCCCTACCCTAATCGATACGCAGTATTTT. This encodes CASSPTLIDTQYF. The chain recombines TRBV9 with TRBJ2-3; D remains unclear. V lost 4 bases, J lost 6 bases, and 12 bases lay in between. The germline gives CDR1 SGDLS, CDR2 YYNGEE. The CDR3 covers 13 residues.

This clonotype was seen more than once but under ten times. The gene calls are TRBV30 and TRBJ1-2; the D gene is possibly TRBD1 (5 bases). Germline assignment: CDR1 GTSNPN and CDR2 SVGIG (reference sequence). With 7 bases removed from V and 4 bases from J, the gap between germline ends came to 16 bases. CDR3 length: 13 amino acids. The CDR3 region has the DNA TGTGCCTCCCCGGGGCGCCTTGTCTATGGCTACACCTTC. Protein: CASPGRLVYGYTF.

This clonotype was seen a few times. The rearrangement links TRBV12-3 or TRBV12-4 to TRBJ2-6, with 14 bases fitting TRBD2. Trimming removed 5 bases from V and 0 bases from J; junction bases left unmatched: 6. CDR3 length equals 19 residues. CDR3 nucleotide sequence: TGTGCCAGCAGTAACCGACTAGCGGGAGGGCTCTCTGGGGCCAACGTCCTGACTTTC. Translation gives CASSNRLAGGLSGANVLTF.

This clonotype was detected many times. This chain connects TRBV18 to TRBJ2-5, with D perhaps matching TRBD2 (5 bases). Trimming stripped 0 bases from V and 5 bases from J, with 10 bases between. The CDR3 extends over 14 amino acids. Germline CDR1 is KGHSH and CDR2 is LQKENI. The CDR3 bases are TGTGCCAGCTCACCACCGGCGAGGGTGGAGACCCAGTACTTC. Its protein product is CASSPPARVETQYF.

This clonotype was observed a few times. The rearrangement uses TRBV28 and TRBJ2-7; D uncertain. The CDR3 is 15 amino acids. V was clipped by 6 bases and J by 0 bases, with 15 bases between them. Germline CDR1 is MDHEN and CDR2 is SYDVKM. The CDR3 protein is CASSSLGISSYEQYF. In DNA form, the CDR3 reads TGTGCCAGCAGCTCCTTAGGGATCAGCTCCTACGAGCAGTACTTC.

This clonotype was detected only a few times. V usage is TRBV6-1 and J usage is TRBJ1-5; no clear D. Deletions cut 6 bases from V and 4 bases from J, with 13 bases between. CDR1 is MNHNS and CDR2 is SASEGT in the germline V gene. The CDR3 totals 14 residues. The CDR3 region has the DNA TGTGCCAGCAGGACCCACAGTGTAAATCAGCCCCAGCATTTT. This encodes CASRTHSVNQPQHF.

In this sample, this clonotype turned up a few times. CDR3 sequence (DNA): TGCAGTGCTAGTTCAGGGAGCAATCAGCCCCAGCATTTT. Its translation: CSASSGSNQPQHF. J is TRBJ1-5 and V is TRBV20-1, with D possibly being TRBD1 (5 bases). The CDR3 contains 13 residues. Per the germline V gene, CDR1 is DFQATT and CDR2 is SNEGSKA (reference sequence). The V gene lost 3 bases and the J gene lost 1 base, with 7 bases spanning the gap.

DNA of the CDR3: TGTGCCAGCAGCTTTAGAGGGGCTGGGGCCAACGTCCTGACTTTC. Translating gives CASSFRGAGANVLTF. This sequence joins TRBV7-2 and TRBJ2-6; either TRBD1 or TRBD2 may supply D (5 bases each). Looked up from germline, CDR1 is SGHTA and CDR2 is FQGNSA. Trimming took 3 bases from V and 2 from J, leaving 8 bases between them. The CDR3 is 15 residues long.

In this sample, this clonotype turned up a few times. The V gene is TRBV5-6, the J gene TRBJ2-7, with 10 nucleotides matching TRBD1. V lost 0 bases to trimming and J lost 7 bases; unmatched junction nucleotides: 13. Looked up from germline, CDR1 is SGHDT and CDR2 is YYEEEE. This CDR3 contains 17 residues. The CDR3 loop reads CASSLAVGDRGRREQYF. CDR3 DNA sequence: TGTGCCAGCAGCTTGGCCGTGGGAGACAGGGGGCGCCGGGAGCAGTACTTC.

The chain couples TRBV7-2 to TRBJ2-4, with 14 bases aligning to TRBD2. V shed 5 bases, J shed 1 base, and the junction held 7 bases outside the gene matches. The germline V gene encodes CDR1 SGHTA and CDR2 FQGNSA. CDR3 length: 18 residues. CDR3 protein: CASSLRLAGGPAKNIQYF. The CDR3, as DNA: TGTGCCAGCAGCCTCCGACTAGCGGGGGGGCCTGCCAAAAACATTCAGTACTTC. The full variable domain, in which reference TRBV7-2 and TRBJ2-4 provide the parts outside the CDR3, is GAGVSQSPSNKVTEKGKDVELRCDPISGHTALYWYRQSLGQGLEFLIYFQGNSAPDKSGLPSDRFSAERTGGSVSTLTIQRTQQEDSAVYLCASSLRLAGGPAKNIQYFGAGTRLSVL.

This clonotype has a handful of counts. The chain uses TRBV3-1 and TRBJ1-4; D gene unclear. The CDR3 sequence is 12 residues long. CDR1 LGHDT and CDR2 YNNKEL come from the germline V gene (reference sequence). Trimming removed 4 bases at V and 8 bases at J, with 8 bases between. This CDR3 reads CASSLDGEKLFF. In DNA, the CDR3 is TGTGCCAGCAGCCTAGACGGCGAAAAACTGTTTTTT.